This TCR beta chain is drawn from a study of cytomegalovirus exposure and HLA in healthy donors. Across the study: The 100 to 150 validation repertoires and the 666 first-cohort repertoires shared a platform, a later analysis reported. Notes on the study in general: The study found most TCR sequences rare, yet found some public TCRs in many donors. A few CMV-associated chains were confirmed in vitro to be specific for CMV antigens. The TCR clusters that emerged in the first cohort tended, a later analysis found, to co-occur in the roughly 110 validation repertoires.

A word on this clone: The antigen is not known.

The data were produced by immunoSEQ multiplex PCR, yet TCRdb's version contains in-frame clones alone and is incomplete. The sample consists of 200,000 to 300,000 clones, about 90% of them appearing once. The CDR3 extends over 17 amino acids. Germline assignment: CDR1 MNHEY and CDR2 SMNVEV (reference sequence). Trimming took 9 bases from V and 4 from J; bases not matched to a gene: 17. The sequence came from a man aged 18 to 30 in good health and CMV-seropositive. The V call is TRBV27, the J call TRBJ2-7, with 11 nucleotides matching TRBD1. Specimen: PBMCs. The CDR3 region is CASSPGQGEARPYEQYF. CDR3 bases: TGTGCCAGTTCTCCGGGACAGGGGGAAGCGAGACCTTACGAGCAGTACTTC.